Below, one T cell receptor beta chain is given with its context. This CDR3 is built from 14 residues. V was shortened by 5 bases and J by 1 base, with 12 bases between the two germline ends. Germline loops: CDR1 SQVTM, CDR2 ANQGSEA. Each CDR3 protein gets one entry after TCRdb re-called the RACE reads with MiXCR. The table includes about 100,000 distinct CDR3 sequences, roughly an eighth detected once. The data were taken from a study of human T cells and chemical hapten exposure. This sample's time point: patch test 2, 6 weeks after DPC sensitization. Stated treatment: therapeutic diphenylcyclopropenone sensitization with weekly scalp DPC.

This specimen was whole blood, taken in connection with sensitization to the hapten diphenylcyclopropenone (DPC). The chain couples TRBV29-1 to TRBJ1-3; D is ambiguous. The clonotype comes from a middle-aged woman with alopecia areata. Some clones in this sample may be carry-over from other donors' samples. Here the CDR3 reads CSVQPSGSGNTIYF. The CDR3 bases are TGCAGCGTTCAACCGAGTGGGTCTGGAAACACCATATATTTT.